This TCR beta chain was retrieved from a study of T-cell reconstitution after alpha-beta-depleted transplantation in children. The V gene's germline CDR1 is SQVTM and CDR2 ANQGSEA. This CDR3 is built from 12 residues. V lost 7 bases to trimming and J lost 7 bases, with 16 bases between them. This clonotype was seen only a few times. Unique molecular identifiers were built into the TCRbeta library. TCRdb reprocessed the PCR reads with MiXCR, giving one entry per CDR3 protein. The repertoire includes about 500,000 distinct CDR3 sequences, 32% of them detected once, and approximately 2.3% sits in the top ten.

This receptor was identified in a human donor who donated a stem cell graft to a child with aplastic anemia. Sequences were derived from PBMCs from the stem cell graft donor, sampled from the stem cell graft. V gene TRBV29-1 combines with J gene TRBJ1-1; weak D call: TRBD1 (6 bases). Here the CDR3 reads CSAWGTRGEAFF. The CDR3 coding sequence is TGCAGCGCTTGGGGTACCAGGGGTGAAGCTTTCTTT.